This TCR beta chain came from a study of graft-versus-host responses after intestinal transplantation. Turning to the study itself: Transplant recipients had multivisceral, liver-intestinal, or isolated intestinal grafts. Study conclusions and caveats: Analysis identified GvH clones in recipient marrow, with some appearing first in ileum or blood.

Libraries were prepared by immunoSEQ multiplex PCR; TCRdb keeps only in-frame clonotypes and omits some of them. The table lists roughly 99,000 clones, roughly 88% of them singletons. The germline V gene has CDR1 SGHAT and CDR2 FQNNGV. The CDR3 is made up of 18 amino acids. V was cut by 5 bases and J by 0 bases, with 17 bases left in between. This clone was seen only once. Its specificity is unknown. The chain has TRBV11-2 and TRBJ1-6, with D possibly TRBD1 on 5 matching bases. The receptor was isolated from a human patient who received an intestinal transplant, so some T cells may come from the graft donor. The sequencing here drew on PBMCs, taken 255 days after intestinal transplant. The CDR3, as DNA: TGTGCCAGCAGCCCGGGGACGGTGGTTAGCTCCTATAATTCACCCCTCCACTTT. Protein sequence: CASSPGTVVSSYNSPLHF.